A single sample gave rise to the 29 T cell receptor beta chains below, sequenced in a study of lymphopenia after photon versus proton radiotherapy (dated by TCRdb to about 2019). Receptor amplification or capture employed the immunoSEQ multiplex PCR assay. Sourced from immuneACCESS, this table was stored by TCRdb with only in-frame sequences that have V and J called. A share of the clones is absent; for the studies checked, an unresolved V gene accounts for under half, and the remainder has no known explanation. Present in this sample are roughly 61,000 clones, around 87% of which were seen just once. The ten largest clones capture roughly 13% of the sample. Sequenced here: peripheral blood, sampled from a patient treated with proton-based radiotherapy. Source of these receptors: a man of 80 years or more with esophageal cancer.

The CDR3 protein is CASSLRYANTGELFF. CDR3 nucleotide sequence: TGTGCCAGCAGTCTCCGATATGCGAACACCGGGGAGCTGTTTTTT. The J gene is TRBJ2-2, the V gene TRBV27; D is uncertain. V was clipped by 5 bases and J by 0 bases, with 10 bases between them. The CDR3 contains 15 residues. CDR1 is MNHEY and CDR2 is SMNVEV in the germline V gene (reference sequence).

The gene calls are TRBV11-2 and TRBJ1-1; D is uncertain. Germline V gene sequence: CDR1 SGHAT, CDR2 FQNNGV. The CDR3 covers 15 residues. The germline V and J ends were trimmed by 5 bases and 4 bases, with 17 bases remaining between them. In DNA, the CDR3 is TGTGCCAGCAGCAAAAAGCAGGTCGAGGCCACTGAAGCTTTCTTT. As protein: CASSKKQVEATEAFF.

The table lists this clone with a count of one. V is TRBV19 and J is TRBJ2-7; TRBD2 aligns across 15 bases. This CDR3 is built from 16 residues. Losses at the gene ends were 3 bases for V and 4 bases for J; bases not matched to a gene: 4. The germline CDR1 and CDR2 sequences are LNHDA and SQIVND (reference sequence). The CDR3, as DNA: TGTGCCAGTAGTATGGGGGGGACTAGCGGGAGGTACGAGCAGTACTTC. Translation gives CASSMGGTSGRYEQYF.

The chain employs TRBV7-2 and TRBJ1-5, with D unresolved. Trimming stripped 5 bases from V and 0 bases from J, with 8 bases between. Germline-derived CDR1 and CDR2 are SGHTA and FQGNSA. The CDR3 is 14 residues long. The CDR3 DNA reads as TGTGCCAGCAGCCCCGGTTTTAGCAATCAGCCCCAGCATTTT. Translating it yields CASSPGFSNQPQHF.

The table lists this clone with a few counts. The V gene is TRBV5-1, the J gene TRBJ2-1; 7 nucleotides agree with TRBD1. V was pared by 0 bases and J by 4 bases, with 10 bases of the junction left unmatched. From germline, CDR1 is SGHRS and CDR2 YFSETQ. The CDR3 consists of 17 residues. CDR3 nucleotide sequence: TGCGCCAGCAGCTTGGCCGGGACAGCTAATGGTTACAATGAGCAGTTCTTC. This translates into CASSLAGTANGYNEQFF. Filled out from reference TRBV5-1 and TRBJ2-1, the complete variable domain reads KAGVTQTPRYLIKTRGQQVTLSCSPISGHRSVSWYQQTPGQGLQFLFEYFSETQRNKGNFPGRFSGRQFSNSRSEMNVSTLELGDSALYLCASSLAGTANGYNEQFFGPGTRLTVL.

CDR3 coding DNA: TGTGCCAGCAGAGGGGCGGTTGGGAGTGACTATAATTCACCCCTCCACTTT. Its protein product is CASRGAVGSDYNSPLHF. The chain combines TRBV6-4 with TRBJ1-6, with D possibly TRBD1 on 5 matching bases. Between the trimmed V and J ends, which lost 6 bases and 3 bases, there was a span of 18 bases. Germline V lookup: CDR1 MRHNA, CDR2 SNTAGT. CDR3 length equals 17 residues.

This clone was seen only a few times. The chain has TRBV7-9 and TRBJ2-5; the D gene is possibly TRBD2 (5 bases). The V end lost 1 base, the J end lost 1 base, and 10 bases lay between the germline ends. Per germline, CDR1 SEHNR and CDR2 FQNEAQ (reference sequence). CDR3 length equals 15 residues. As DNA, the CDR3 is TGTGCCAGCAGCTTAGACGGGAAGGGCCAAGAGACCCAGTACTTC. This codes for CASSLDGKGQETQYF. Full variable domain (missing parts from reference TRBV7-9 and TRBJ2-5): DTGVSQNPRHKITKRGQNVTFRCDPISEHNRLYWYRQTLGQGPEFLTYFQNEAQLEKSRLLSDRFSAERPKGSFSTLEIQRTEQGDSAMYLCASSLDGKGQETQYFGPGTRLLVL.

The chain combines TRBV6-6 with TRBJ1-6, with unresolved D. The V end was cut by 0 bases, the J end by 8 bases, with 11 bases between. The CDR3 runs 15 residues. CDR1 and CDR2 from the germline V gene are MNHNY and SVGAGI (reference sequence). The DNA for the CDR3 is TGTGCCAGCAGTTACTCGGGCAGAGGAGATTCACCCCTCCACTTT. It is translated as CASSYSGRGDSPLHF.

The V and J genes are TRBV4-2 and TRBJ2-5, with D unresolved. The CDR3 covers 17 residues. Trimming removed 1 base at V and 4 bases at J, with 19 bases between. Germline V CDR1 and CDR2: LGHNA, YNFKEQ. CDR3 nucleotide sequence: TGTGCCAGCAGCCAAGGAGTGGCCGGGCCCGTGGGAGAGACCCAGTACTTC. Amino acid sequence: CASSQGVAGPVGETQYF.

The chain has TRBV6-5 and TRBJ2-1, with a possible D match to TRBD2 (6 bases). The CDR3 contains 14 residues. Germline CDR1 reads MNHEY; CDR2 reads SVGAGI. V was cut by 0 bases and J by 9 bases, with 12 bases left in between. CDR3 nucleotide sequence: TGTGCCAGCAGTTACTCCAATCTCGGGGGTGAGCAGTTCTTC. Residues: CASSYSNLGGEQFF.

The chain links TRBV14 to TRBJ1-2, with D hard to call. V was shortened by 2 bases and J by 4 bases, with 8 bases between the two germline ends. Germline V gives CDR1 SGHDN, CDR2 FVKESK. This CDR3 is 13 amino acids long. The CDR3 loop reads CASSQSTLYGYTF. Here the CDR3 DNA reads TGTGCCAGCAGCCAAAGTACCCTCTATGGCTACACCTTC. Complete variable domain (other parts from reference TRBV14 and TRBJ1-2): EAGVTQFPSHSVIEKGQTVTLRCDPISGHDNLYWYRRVMGKEIKFLLHFVKESKQDESGMPNNRFLAERTGGTYSTLKVQPAELEDSGVYFCASSQSTLYGYTFGSGTRLTVV.

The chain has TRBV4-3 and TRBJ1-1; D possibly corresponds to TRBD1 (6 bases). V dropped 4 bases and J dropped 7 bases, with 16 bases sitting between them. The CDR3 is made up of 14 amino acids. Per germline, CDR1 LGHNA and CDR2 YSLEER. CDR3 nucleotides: TGCGCCAGCAGCCGTTCAGGGGACGTGAGTGAAGCTTTCTTT. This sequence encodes CASSRSGDVSEAFF.

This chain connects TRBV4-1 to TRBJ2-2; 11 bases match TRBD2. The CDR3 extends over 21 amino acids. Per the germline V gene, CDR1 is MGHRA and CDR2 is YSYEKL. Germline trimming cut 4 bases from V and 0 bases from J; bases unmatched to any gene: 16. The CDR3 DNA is TGCGCCAGCAGCCGGCAGGGACTAGCGGTTTCCTTATCCGCGAACACCGGGGAGCTGTTTTTT. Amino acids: CASSRQGLAVSLSANTGELFF.

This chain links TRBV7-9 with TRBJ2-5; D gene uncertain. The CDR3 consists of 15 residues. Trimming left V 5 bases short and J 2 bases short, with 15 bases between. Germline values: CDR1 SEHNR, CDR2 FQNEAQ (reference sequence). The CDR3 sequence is CASSPTVGYQETQYF. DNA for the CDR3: TGTGCCAGCAGCCCGACCGTAGGTTATCAAGAGACCCAGTACTTC. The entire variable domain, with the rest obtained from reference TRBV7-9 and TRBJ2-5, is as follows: DTGVSQNPRHKITKRGQNVTFRCDPISEHNRLYWYRQTLGQGPEFLTYFQNEAQLEKSRLLSDRFSAERPKGSFSTLEIQRTEQGDSAMYLCASSPTVGYQETQYFGPGTRLLVL.

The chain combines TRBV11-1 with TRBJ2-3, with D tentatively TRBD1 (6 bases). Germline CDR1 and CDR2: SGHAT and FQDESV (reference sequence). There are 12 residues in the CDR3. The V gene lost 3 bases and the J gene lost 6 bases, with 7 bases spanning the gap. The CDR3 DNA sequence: TGTGCCAGCAGCTTTGGACAGGATACGCAGTATTTT. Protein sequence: CASSFGQDTQYF.

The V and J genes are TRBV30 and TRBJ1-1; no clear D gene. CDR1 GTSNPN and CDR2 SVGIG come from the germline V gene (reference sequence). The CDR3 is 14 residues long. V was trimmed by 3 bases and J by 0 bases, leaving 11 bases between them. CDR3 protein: CAWRRRFMNTEAFF. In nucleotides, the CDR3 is TGTGCCTGGAGAAGGAGATTTATGAACACTGAAGCTTTCTTT.

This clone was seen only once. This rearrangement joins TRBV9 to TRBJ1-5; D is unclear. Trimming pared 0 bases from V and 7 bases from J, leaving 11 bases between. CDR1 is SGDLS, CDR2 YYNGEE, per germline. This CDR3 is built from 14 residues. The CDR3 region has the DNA TGTGCCAGCAGCGTAGAAGGCGGGCAACAGCCCCAGCATTTT. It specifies CASSVEGGQQPQHF. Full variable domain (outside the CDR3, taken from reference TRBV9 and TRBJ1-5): DSGVTQTPKHLITATGQRVTLRCSPRSGDLSVYWYQQSLDQGLQFLIQYYNGEERAKGNILERFSAQQFPDLHSELNLSSLELGDSALYFCASSVEGGQQPQHFGDGTRLSIL.

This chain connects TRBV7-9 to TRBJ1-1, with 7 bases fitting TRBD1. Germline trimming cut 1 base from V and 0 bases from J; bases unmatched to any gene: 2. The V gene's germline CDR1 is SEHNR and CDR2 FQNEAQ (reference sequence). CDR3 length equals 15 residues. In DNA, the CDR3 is TGTGCCAGCAGCTTAGACGGGACAGTGAACACTGAAGCTTTCTTT. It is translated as CASSLDGTVNTEAFF.

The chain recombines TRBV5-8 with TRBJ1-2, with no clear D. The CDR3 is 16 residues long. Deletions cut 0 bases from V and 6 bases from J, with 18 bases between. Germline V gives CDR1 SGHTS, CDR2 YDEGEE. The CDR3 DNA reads TGTGCCAGCAGCTTGGTAGGCACCCGCCCGGTAGATGGCTACACCTTC. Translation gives CASSLVGTRPVDGYTF.

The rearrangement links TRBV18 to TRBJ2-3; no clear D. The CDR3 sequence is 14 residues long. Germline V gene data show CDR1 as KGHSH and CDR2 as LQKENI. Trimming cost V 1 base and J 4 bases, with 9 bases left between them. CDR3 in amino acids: CASSPHAVADTQYF. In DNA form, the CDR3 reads TGTGCCAGCTCACCACATGCAGTTGCAGATACGCAGTATTTT.

CDR3 in DNA: TGTGCCAGCGGGACAGCTGGCACTGAAGCTTTCTTT. Translation gives CASGTAGTEAFF. V gene TRBV2 combines with J gene TRBJ1-1, with 7 bases aligning to TRBD1. This CDR3 has 12 amino acids. Germline CDR1 reads SNHLY; CDR2 reads FYNNEI. The V gene end was trimmed by 8 bases and the J gene end by 4 bases; junction bases not matched to a gene: 4.

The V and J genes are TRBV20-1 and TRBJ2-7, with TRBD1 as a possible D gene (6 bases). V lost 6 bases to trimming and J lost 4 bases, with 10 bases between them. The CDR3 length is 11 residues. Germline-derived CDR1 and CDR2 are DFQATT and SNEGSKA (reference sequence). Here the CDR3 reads CSAGTQYEQYF. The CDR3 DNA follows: TGCAGTGCCGGGACACAATACGAGCAGTACTTC.

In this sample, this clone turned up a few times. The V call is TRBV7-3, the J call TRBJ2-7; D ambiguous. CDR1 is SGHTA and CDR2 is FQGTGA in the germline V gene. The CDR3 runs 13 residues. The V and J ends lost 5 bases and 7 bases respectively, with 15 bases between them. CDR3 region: CASSAGPQREQYF. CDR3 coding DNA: TGTGCCAGCAGCGCAGGACCTCAGAGGGAGCAGTACTTC.

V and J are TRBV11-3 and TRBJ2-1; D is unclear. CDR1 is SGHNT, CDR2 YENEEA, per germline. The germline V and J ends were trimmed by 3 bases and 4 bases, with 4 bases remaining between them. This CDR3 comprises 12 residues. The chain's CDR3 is CASSFEYNEQFF. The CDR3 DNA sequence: TGTGCCAGCAGCTTCGAGTACAATGAGCAGTTCTTC.

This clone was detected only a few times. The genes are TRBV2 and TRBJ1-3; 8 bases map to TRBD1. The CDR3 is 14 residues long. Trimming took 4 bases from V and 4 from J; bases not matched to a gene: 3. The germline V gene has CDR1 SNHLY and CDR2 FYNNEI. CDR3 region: CASSVRTGGNTIYF. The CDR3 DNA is TGTGCCAGCAGTGTCAGGACAGGGGGAAACACCATATATTTT.

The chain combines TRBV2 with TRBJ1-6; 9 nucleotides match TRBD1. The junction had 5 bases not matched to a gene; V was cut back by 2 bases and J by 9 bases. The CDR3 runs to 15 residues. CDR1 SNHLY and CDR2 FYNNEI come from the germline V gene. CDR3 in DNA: TGTGCCAGCAGTGAAAGGGGGACAGGGTTTTCACCCCTCCACTTT. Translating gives CASSERGTGFSPLHF.

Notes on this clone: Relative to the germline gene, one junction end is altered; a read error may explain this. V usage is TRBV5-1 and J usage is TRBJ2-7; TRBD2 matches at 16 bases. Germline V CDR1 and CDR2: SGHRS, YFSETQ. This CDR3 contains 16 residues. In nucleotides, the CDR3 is TGCGCCAGCAGTCTGGGACGTCCGGGACTAGCGGGAGGGCTGGACTTC. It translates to CASSLGRPGLAGGLDF.

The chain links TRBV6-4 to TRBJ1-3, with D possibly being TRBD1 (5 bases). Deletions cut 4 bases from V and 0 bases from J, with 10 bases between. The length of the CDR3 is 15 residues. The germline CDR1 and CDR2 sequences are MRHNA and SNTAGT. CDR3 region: CASSVDSNSGNTIYF. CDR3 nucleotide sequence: TGTGCCAGCAGTGTCGACAGTAACTCTGGAAACACCATATATTTT.

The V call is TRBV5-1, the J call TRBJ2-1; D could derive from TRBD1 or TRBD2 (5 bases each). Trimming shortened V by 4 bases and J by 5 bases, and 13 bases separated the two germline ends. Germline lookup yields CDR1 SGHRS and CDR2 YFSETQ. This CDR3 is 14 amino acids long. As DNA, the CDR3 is TGCGCCAGCAGCACGCCGGGACGACACAATGAGCAGTTCTTC. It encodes CASSTPGRHNEQFF.